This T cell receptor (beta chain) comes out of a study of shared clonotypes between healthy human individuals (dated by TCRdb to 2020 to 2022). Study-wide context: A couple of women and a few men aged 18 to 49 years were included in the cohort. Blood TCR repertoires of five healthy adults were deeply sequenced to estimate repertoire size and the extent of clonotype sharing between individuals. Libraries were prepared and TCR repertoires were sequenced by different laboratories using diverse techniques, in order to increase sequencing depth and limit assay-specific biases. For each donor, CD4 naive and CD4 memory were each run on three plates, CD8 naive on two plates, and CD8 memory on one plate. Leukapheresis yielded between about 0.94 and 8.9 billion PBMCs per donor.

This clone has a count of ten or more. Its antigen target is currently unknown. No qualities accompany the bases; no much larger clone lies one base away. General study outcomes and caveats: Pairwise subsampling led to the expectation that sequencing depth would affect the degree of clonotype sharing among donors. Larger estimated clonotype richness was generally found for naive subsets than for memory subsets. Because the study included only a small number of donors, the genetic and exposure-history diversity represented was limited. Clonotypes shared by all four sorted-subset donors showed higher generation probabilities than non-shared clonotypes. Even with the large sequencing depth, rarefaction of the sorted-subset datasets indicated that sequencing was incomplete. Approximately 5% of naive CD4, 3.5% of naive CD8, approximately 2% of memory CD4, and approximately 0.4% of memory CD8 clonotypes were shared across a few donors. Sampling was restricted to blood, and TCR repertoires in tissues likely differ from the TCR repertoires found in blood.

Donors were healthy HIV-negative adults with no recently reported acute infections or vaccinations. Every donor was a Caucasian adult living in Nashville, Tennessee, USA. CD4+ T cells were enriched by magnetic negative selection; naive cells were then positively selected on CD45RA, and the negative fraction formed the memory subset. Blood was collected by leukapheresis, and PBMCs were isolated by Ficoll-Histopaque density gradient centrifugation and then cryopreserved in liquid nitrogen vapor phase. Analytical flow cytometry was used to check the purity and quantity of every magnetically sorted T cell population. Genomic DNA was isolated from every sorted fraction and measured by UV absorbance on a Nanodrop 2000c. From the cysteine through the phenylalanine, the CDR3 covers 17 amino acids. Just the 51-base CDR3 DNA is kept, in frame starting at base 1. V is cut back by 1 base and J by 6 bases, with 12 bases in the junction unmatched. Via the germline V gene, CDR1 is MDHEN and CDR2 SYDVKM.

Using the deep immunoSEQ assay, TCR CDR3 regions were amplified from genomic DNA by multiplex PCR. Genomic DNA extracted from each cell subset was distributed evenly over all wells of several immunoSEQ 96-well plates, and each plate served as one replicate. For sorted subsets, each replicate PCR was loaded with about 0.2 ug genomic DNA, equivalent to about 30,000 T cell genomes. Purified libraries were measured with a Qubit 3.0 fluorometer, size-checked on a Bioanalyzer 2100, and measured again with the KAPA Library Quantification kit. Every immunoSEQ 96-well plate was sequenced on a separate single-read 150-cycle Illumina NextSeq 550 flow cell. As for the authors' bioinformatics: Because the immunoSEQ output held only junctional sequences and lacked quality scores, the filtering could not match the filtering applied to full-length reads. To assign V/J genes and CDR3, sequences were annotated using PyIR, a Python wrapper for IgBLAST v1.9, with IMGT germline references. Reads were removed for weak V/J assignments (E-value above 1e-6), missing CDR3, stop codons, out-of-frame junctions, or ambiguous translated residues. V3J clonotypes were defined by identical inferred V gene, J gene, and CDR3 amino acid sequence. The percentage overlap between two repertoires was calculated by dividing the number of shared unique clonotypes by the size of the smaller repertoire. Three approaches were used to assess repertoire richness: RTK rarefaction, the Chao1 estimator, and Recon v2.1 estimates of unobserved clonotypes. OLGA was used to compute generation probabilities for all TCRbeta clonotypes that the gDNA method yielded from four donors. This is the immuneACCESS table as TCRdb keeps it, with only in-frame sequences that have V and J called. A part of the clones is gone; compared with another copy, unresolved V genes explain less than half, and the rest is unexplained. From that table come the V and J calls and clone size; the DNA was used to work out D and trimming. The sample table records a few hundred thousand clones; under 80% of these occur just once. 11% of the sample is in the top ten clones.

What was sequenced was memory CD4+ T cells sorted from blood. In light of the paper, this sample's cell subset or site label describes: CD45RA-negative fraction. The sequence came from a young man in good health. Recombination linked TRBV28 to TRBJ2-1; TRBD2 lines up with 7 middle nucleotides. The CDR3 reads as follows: CASSLLGLRERGNEQFF. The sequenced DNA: TGTGCCAGCAGTTTATTGGGGTTGCGGGAGCGAGGCAATGAGCAGTTCTTC.